The 10 T cell receptor beta chains below all came from one sample that was sequenced in a study of shared clonotypes between healthy human individuals. Profiling relied on immunoSEQ multiplex PCR, and the TCRdb table lists in-frame clones only, not all of them. The sample shows about 2 million clones, 90% to 95% of them seen only once. Sequenced input: naive CD4+ T cells sorted from blood. Subset here: CD45RA+ positively selected. The receptor set was obtained from a man between 18 and 29 years old in good health.

This clone was observed once. The chain employs TRBV7-2 and TRBJ2-7; no definite D call. Germline CDR1 is SGHTA and CDR2 is FQGNSA. This CDR3 comprises 17 residues. The ends were cut back, 0 bases at V and 2 bases at J, with 17 bases in the middle. The CDR3 nucleotides are TGTGCCAGCAGCTTAGCCTCTAGAGCCCTTCGTACCTACGAGCAGTACTTC. Translated, it gives CASSLASRALRTYEQYF.

The rearrangement links TRBV30 to TRBJ2-7; 9 nucleotides match TRBD2. The CDR3 spans 17 residues. Losses at the gene ends were 0 bases for V and 3 bases for J; bases not matched to a gene: 12. CDR1 and CDR2 from the germline V gene are GTSNPN and SVGIG (reference sequence). CDR3 loop: CAWSVPSGITSGYEQYF. For the CDR3, the DNA is TGTGCCTGGAGTGTCCCTAGCGGGATTACGTCGGGCTACGAGCAGTACTTC.

The chain joins TRBV5-4 to TRBJ2-1, with D uncertain. V was cut by 2 bases and J by 4 bases, with 13 bases left in between. Germline lookup yields CDR1 SGHNT and CDR2 YYREEE (reference sequence). CDR3 length: 15 residues. This CDR3 reads CASSFPRSVYNEQFF. CDR3 DNA sequence: TGTGCCAGCAGCTTCCCTAGGTCGGTATACAATGAGCAGTTCTTC.

This chain joins TRBV2 and TRBJ1-6, with TRBD1 matching 9 bases. CDR1 and CDR2 from the germline V gene are SNHLY and FYNNEI. The CDR3 has 18 amino acids. V dropped 0 bases and J dropped 6; count of bases not matched to a gene: 9. The CDR3: CASSEAGPGTGFNSPLHF. In DNA, the CDR3 is TGTGCCAGCAGTGAAGCGGGCCCCGGGACAGGGTTTAATTCACCCCTCCACTTT.

Remarks on this clone: This sample also contains other DNA sequences that code for the same CDR3. V is TRBV28 and J is TRBJ1-2; no clear D gene. The CDR3 length is 12 residues. From germline, CDR1 is MDHEN and CDR2 SYDVKM. Trimming removed 3 bases at V and 5 bases at J, with 7 bases between. The CDR3 spells CASSLRGYGYTF. The DNA for the CDR3 is TGTGCCAGCAGTTTGAGAGGGTATGGCTACACCTTC.

The chain is built from TRBV15 and TRBJ2-2; 7 bases align to TRBD1. Losses at the gene ends were 0 bases for V and 6 bases for J; bases not matched to a gene: 4. Germline lookup yields CDR1 LNHNV and CDR2 YYDKDF (reference sequence). CDR3 size: 15 residues. For the CDR3, the DNA is TGTGCCACCAGCAGAGATCCGAGGGGGCCCGGGGAGCTGTTTTTT. Translation gives CATSRDPRGPGELFF. The full variable domain, with the rest looked up from reference TRBV15 and TRBJ2-2, is DAMVIQNPRYQVTQFGKPVTLSCSQTLNHNVMYWYQQKSSQAPKLLFHYYDKDFNNEADTPDNFQSRRPNTSFCFLDIRSPGLGDTAMYLCATSRDPRGPGELFFGEGSRLTVL.

The V call is TRBV2, the J call TRBJ2-1, with 11 bases fitting TRBD2. Trimming cost V 7 bases and J 8 bases; bases outside gene matches: 10. CDR1 is SNHLY, CDR2 FYNNEI, per germline. The CDR3 loop spans 15 amino acids. The CDR3 DNA is TGTGCCAGCAATCCTACTAGCGGGAGTCTCGATGAGCAGTTCTTC. The encoded protein is CASNPTSGSLDEQFF.

The gene calls are TRBV5-4 and TRBJ2-3; D perhaps matches TRBD2 (5 bases). V lost 0 bases to trimming and J lost 6 bases, with 14 bases between them. CDR1 and CDR2 from the germline V gene are SGHNT and YYREEE (reference sequence). The CDR3 length is 15 residues. For the CDR3, the DNA is TGTGCCAGCAGCTTGGGAGGCCTGGGCGGGGATACGCAGTATTTT. It is translated as CASSLGGLGGDTQYF.

This clone was counted a few times. The chain employs TRBV6-5 and TRBJ1-5; D gene ambiguous. Trimming took 7 bases from V and 4 from J, leaving 17 bases between them. The CDR3 runs 15 residues. Germline V gives CDR1 MNHEY, CDR2 SVGAGI. CDR3 residues: CASTPGGQSNQPQHF. CDR3 nucleotide sequence: TGTGCCAGCACTCCCGGCGGGCAGTCAAATCAGCCCCAGCATTTT.

This clone was observed once. At the DNA level, this CDR3 is encoded by other sequences in the same sample as well. The chain recombines TRBV6-5 with TRBJ1-1; TRBD1 matches at 7 bases. The junction had 7 bases not matched to a gene; V was cut back by 7 bases and J by 5 bases. In germline, CDR1 is MNHEY, CDR2 SVGAGI. The length of the CDR3 is 13 residues. CDR3 DNA sequence: TGTGCCAGCACCCGACAGGGAAGGACTGAAGCTTTCTTT. Protein product: CASTRQGRTEAFF.